The T cell receptor (beta chain) under discussion was sequenced for a study of human T cells and chemical hapten exposure. V was trimmed by 4 bases and J by 8 bases, leaving 12 bases between them. The CDR3 length is 13 residues. Per the germline V gene, CDR1 is SEHNR and CDR2 is FQNEAQ (reference sequence). TCRdb re-called the RACE reads with MiXCR, one entry per CDR3 protein. The sample holds some 98,000 distinct CDR3 sequences, approximately 10% seen once. Study-wide points: There was no change with DPC sensitization in TCRs above 1 in 1000 frequency.

The time point denotes: pre-sensitization, week 0. Treatment reported: therapeutic diphenylcyclopropenone sensitization with weekly scalp DPC. Participating donors were patients with alopecia, aged 18 to 70 years, considered appropriate candidates for DPC. Concerning this clonotype itself: As yet, its antigen is unknown.

The sequence came from a woman aged 60-70 years with alopecia areata. Some clones in this sample may be carry-over from other donors' samples. The rearrangement joins TRBV7-9 to TRBJ2-1; D unresolved. This specimen was whole blood, taken in connection with sensitization to the hapten diphenylcyclopropenone (DPC). CDR3 residues: CASSSVRSYEQFF. Written as DNA, the CDR3 is TGTGCCAGCAGCTCGGTTAGGAGTTATGAGCAGTTCTTC.